This TCR beta chain was recovered during a study of regulatory T cells in long-lasting Graves disease. Points from the study as a whole: Persistent Graves' patients showed a TCR diversity that was lower than that of newly diagnosed ones.

This clonotype was recorded at least ten times. Its antigen remains unidentified. The time point is: newly diagnosed GD, antithyroid drugs for less than 3 months. RNA extracted from PBMCs served as the sequencing template. As a group, patients came from one endocrinology department in Xi'an, China. Germline CDR1 reads LGHNT; CDR2 reads FRNRAP. Losses at the gene ends were 5 bases for V and 2 bases for J; bases not matched to a gene: 11. The CDR3 runs 16 residues. With iRepertoire HTBI primers and Arm-PCR of CDR3 regions, TCR beta libraries were built. The authors' processing: The identification of about 66 TRBV and roughly 14 TRBJ segments was made across samples. TCRdb used MiXCR to reprocess the multiplex PCR reads, holding one entry per CDR3 protein. TCRdb's processing, not the authors', yielded these V and J calls. This sample yields 450,000 to 650,000 distinct CDR3 sequences, of which roughly 15% are seen a single time; about 25% belongs to the top ten.

These sequences were also reported in another study, on T cells in Graves' hyperthyroidism and ophthalmopathy.

The receptor comes from a woman aged 40-65 years with Graves disease. The chain is built from TRBV12-5 and TRBJ1-1; 7 bases are a match to TRBD1. This specimen was peripheral blood mononuclear cells (PBMCs), taken at new diagnosis, from a patient treated with antithyroid drugs. DNA of the CDR3: TGTGCTAGTGGTCCGCCGAACAGGGGACGAAACACTGAAGCTTTCTTT. Encoded protein: CASGPPNRGRNTEAFF.